Shown below are 6 T cell receptor beta chains from a single sample sequenced in a study of blood T cell repertoires in COVID-19. Libraries were prepared by immunoSEQ multiplex PCR; TCRdb keeps only in-frame clonotypes and omits some of them. The table has hundreds of thousands of clones, roughly 86% seen once. Sequenced sample: peripheral blood. These receptors all stem from a woman aged 80 or over with COVID-19, enrolled during active disease.

V is TRBV28 and J is TRBJ2-7, with D tentatively TRBD1 (5 bases). Between the trimmed V and J ends, which lost 5 bases and 3 bases, there was a span of 8 bases. The germline V gene encodes CDR1 MDHEN and CDR2 SYDVKM. CDR3 length equals 12 residues. CDR3 region: CASSLTVYEQYF. The CDR3, as DNA: TGTGCCAGCAGTCTGACAGTCTACGAGCAGTACTTC.

CDR3 residues: CASSQVARANTGELFF. CDR3 coding DNA: TGTGCCAGCAGCCAAGTAGCGCGCGCGAACACCGGGGAGCTGTTTTTT. The chain employs TRBV4-2 and TRBJ2-2; the D gene is possibly TRBD2 (5 bases). The CDR3 has 16 residues. With 1 base removed from V and 0 bases from J, the gap between germline ends came to 9 bases. Looked up from germline, CDR1 is LGHNA and CDR2 is YNFKEQ.

The gene calls are TRBV12-3 or TRBV12-4 and TRBJ1-4; TRBD1 matches at 8 bases. The CDR3 has 13 residues. Trimming removed 5 bases from V and 8 bases from J; junction bases left unmatched: 4. This CDR3 reads CASSAGTGEKLFF. CDR3 DNA sequence: TGTGCCAGCAGTGCCGGGACAGGCGAAAAACTGTTTTTT.

V gene TRBV6-4 combines with J gene TRBJ2-1, with 11 bases fitting TRBD2. Germline assignment: CDR1 MRHNA and CDR2 SNTAGT. After removal of 4 bases from V and 0 bases from J, the junction contained 8 bases not matched to a gene. The CDR3 runs 18 residues. CDR3 in DNA: TGTGCCAGCAGTGCCGGGACTAGCGGTTTTATCTCCTACAATGAGCAGTTCTTC. Translation: CASSAGTSGFISYNEQFF.

The V call is TRBV27, the J call TRBJ2-7, with 8 bases matching TRBD1. The CDR3 consists of 16 residues. Per the germline V gene, CDR1 is MNHEY and CDR2 is SMNVEV (reference sequence). Germline trimming cut 3 bases from V and 2 bases from J; bases unmatched to any gene: 9. As DNA, the CDR3 is TGTGCCAGCAGTTTCCCAGGACAGGGAGGCGCCTACGAGCAGTACGTC. Translated: CASSFPGQGGAYEQYV.

The chain combines TRBV6-5 with TRBJ1-4; TRBD1 agrees at 10 bases. The V gene end was trimmed by 6 bases and the J gene end by 7 bases; junction bases not matched to a gene: 5. Germline-derived CDR1 and CDR2 are MNHEY and SVGAGI. The CDR3 consists of 14 residues. For the CDR3, the DNA is TGTGCCAGCAGCCCGGACAGGGGGGTTGAAAAACTGTTTTTT. It specifies CASSPDRGVEKLFF.